Following are 3 T cell receptor beta chains from one sample sequenced in a study of T-cell memory formation after mild COVID-19. TCRdb analysed the 5' RACE reads with MiXCR anew, one entry per CDR3 protein. This table holds about 560,000 distinct CDR3 sequences, around 15% found once. Sequenced material: PBMCs or a T cell subset sorted from them (not recorded which). All receptors derive from an adult woman who had mild COVID-19 (a few samples of this study predate the infection). Cell type and time point are not known.

The V call is TRBV7-3, the J call TRBJ2-6; D remains ambiguous. CDR1 and CDR2 (germline): SGHTA, FQGTGA. The CDR3 runs 14 residues. V shed 7 bases and J shed 0 bases, with 7 bases lying between them. The CDR3 region has the DNA TGTGCCAGCAACACCGGCTCTGGGGCCAACGTCCTGACTTTC. Its protein is CASNTGSGANVLTF.

This sequence joins TRBV29-1 and TRBJ2-1; 8 nucleotides align to TRBD2. The germline CDR1 and CDR2 sequences are SQVTM and ANQGSEA. Germline trimming cut 7 bases from V and 2 bases from J; bases unmatched to any gene: 7. The CDR3 sequence is 14 residues long. The chain's CDR3 is CSAVLAEAYNEQFF. Written as DNA, the CDR3 is TGCAGCGCCGTACTAGCGGAAGCCTACAATGAGCAGTTCTTC.

This clonotype has just a few counts. V usage is TRBV5-5 and J usage is TRBJ2-1, with TRBD2 matching over 13 bases. V trimming: 4 bases; J trimming: 0 bases; junction bases outside the gene matches: 7. Germline V gene sequence: CDR1 SGHKS, CDR2 YYEKEE (reference sequence). This CDR3 region has 18 residues. In DNA, the CDR3 is TGTGCCAGCAGCCGGACTAGCGGGGGCCTGAGCTCCTACAATGAGCAGTTCTTC. Protein sequence: CASSRTSGGLSSYNEQFF.